This passage covers 22 T cell receptor beta chains from one sample sequenced in a study of blood T cells in healthy people across ages. Together with a sample-barcoded 5' primer, a J-beta primer mix was included in a second PCR lasting roughly 6 to 12 cycles. TCRdb used MiXCR to reprocess the 5' RACE reads, holding one entry per CDR3 protein. Of about 650,000 distinct CDR3 sequences detected, about 51% appear once; the ten largest clones hold roughly 14%. Sample: blood. These receptors came from a woman at least 80 years old in good health.

About this clonotype: This may be a read error: a much more frequent sequence differs by one nucleotide. The chain is built from TRBV20-1 and TRBJ2-7, with no clear D. The CDR3 covers 12 residues. Per germline, CDR1 DFQATT and CDR2 SNEGSKA (reference sequence). V lost 1 base to trimming and J lost 7 bases, with 11 bases between them. CDR3 coding DNA: TGCAGTGCTAGAGGAGTCGCGAGTGAGCAGTACTTC. This gives the protein CSARGVASEQYF.

Notes on this clonotype: One junction end does not reproduce the germline sequence, and a read error may be involved. CDR3 amino acids: CASSNIGYIF. Written as DNA, the CDR3 is TGTGCCAGCAGCAACATTGGCTACATCTTC. V gene TRBV12-3 or TRBV12-4 combines with J gene TRBJ1-2; the D is unclear. This CDR3 is 10 amino acids long.

This clonotype was seen once. The chain joins TRBV7-2 to TRBJ2-7; tentative D call: TRBD1 (5 bases). The V gene lost 0 bases and the J gene lost 3 bases, with 21 bases spanning the gap. Germline V lookup: CDR1 SGHTA, CDR2 FQGNSA. The CDR3 is made up of 18 amino acids. CDR3 sequence reads: CASSLAFSSQRQFYEQYF. The CDR3 bases are TGTGCCAGCAGCTTAGCGTTTAGTAGTCAGAGACAGTTCTACGAGCAGTACTTC.

Points on this clonotype: A much larger clone differs by one base, so this may be a read error. The chain has TRBV5-1 and TRBJ2-7; possible D gene TRBD1, 6 bases. CDR3 length: 16 amino acids. The germline V gene encodes CDR1 SGHRS and CDR2 YFSETQ. The CDR3: CANSPPTGTNTYEQYF. The CDR3 DNA follows: TGCGCCAACAGCCCACCAACCGGGACAAACACTTACGAGCAGTACTTC.

In its sample, this clonotype was seen a few times. A much larger clone lies a single base off, so this may be a read error. J is TRBJ2-5 and V is TRBV28; TRBD2 agrees at 10 bases. The CDR3 length is 15 residues. The junction had 4 bases not matched to a gene; V was cut back by 2 bases and J by 4 bases. Per germline, CDR1 MDHEN and CDR2 SYDVKM. In nucleotides, the CDR3 is TGTGCCAGCAGTTTACACGCTAGCGGGAGAGAGACCCAGTACTTC. Translating gives CASSLHASGRETQYF.

This clonotype has just a few counts. A junction boundary mismatches the germline segment, possibly from a read error. J is TRBJ2-1 and V is TRBV18; TRBD1 is a possible D gene (5 bases). Germline-derived CDR1 and CDR2 are KGHSH and LQKENI. CDR3 length equals 12 residues. In nucleotides, the CDR3 is TGTGCCAGCGCACCAGACAGAGTAGAGCAGTTCTTC. Its translation: CASAPDRVEQFF.

This clonotype appeared a single time. The genes are TRBV5-4 and TRBJ2-7; D possibly corresponds to TRBD1 (6 bases). The length of the CDR3 is 13 residues. From germline, CDR1 is SGHNT and CDR2 YYREEE (reference sequence). Trimming stripped 1 base from V and 3 bases from J, with 8 bases between. The CDR3: CASSLKTGYEQYF. DNA of the CDR3: TGTGCCAGCAGCTTGAAGACAGGCTACGAGCAGTACTTC.

The V gene is TRBV4-2, the J gene TRBJ1-4; possible D gene TRBD1, 5 bases. The CDR3 length is 16 residues. From germline, CDR1 is LGHNA and CDR2 YNFKEQ. V gave up 1 base and J gave up 4 bases, with 13 bases separating them. CDR3 residues: CASSQAGGTHNEKLFF. The CDR3 DNA follows: TGTGCCAGCAGCCAAGCGGGGGGGACTCATAATGAAAAACTGTTTTTT.

A few counts support this clonotype. V gene TRBV7-3 combines with J gene TRBJ2-1; no reliable D call. Germline V gene data show CDR1 as SGHTA and CDR2 as FQGTGA. The CDR3 has 13 residues. The germline V and J ends were trimmed by 0 bases and 7 bases, with 7 bases remaining between them. CDR3 protein: CASSLTWGNEQFF. The CDR3 bases are TGTGCCAGCAGCTTAACGTGGGGAAATGAGCAGTTCTTC.

This chain joins TRBV9 and TRBJ1-1, with a weak D call TRBD1 (6 bases). The CDR3 contains 15 residues. Germline V CDR1 and CDR2: SGDLS, YYNGEE. Deletions cut 4 bases from V and 4 bases from J, with 17 bases between. In DNA, the CDR3 is TGTGCCAGCAGCTCCCGAAGGGGGACGGGCACTGAAGCTTTCTTT. Residues: CASSSRRGTGTEAFF.

This clonotype was observed at least ten times. Since a much larger clone is just one base distant, this may be a read error. J is TRBJ2-5 and V is TRBV7-9; 11 bases are a match to TRBD2. V lost 5 bases to trimming and J lost 11 bases; unmatched junction nucleotides: 16. The CDR3 extends over 16 amino acids. Germline-derived CDR1 and CDR2 are SEHNR and FQNEAQ (reference sequence). The CDR3 spells CASSHPVTSGGYEQYF. The DNA of the CDR3 is TGTGCCAGCAGCCATCCGGTAACTAGCGGGGGCTATGAGCAGTACTTC.

This clonotype turned up a few times. CDR3 amino acids: CAITRTSRFGPQFF. DNA of the CDR3: TGTGCTATAACTAGGACTAGCAGGTTTGGTCCCCAGTTCTTC. The gene calls are TRBV30 and TRBJ2-1; 8 bases map to TRBD2. Germline CDR1 and CDR2: GTSNPN and SVGIG (reference sequence). The CDR3 runs to 14 residues.

Points on this clonotype: It may be a read error: a sequence one base away is much more abundant. This chain links TRBV13 with TRBJ2-5, with D possibly being TRBD1 (5 bases). The J call may be faulty, since TRBJ2-1 better matches the DNA end. The germline gives CDR1 PRHDT, CDR2 FYEKMQ (reference sequence). The CDR3 sequence is 14 residues long. CDR3 DNA: TGTGCCAGCAGCTTAGGTGGGGCCCAAGAGACCCAGTTCTTC. Translating it yields CASSLGGAQETQFF.

Notes on this clonotype: One base away lies a much larger clone, so this may be a sequencing read error. The chain couples TRBV6-1 to TRBJ1-2; weak D call: TRBD1 (5 bases). The germline V gene has CDR1 MNHNS and CDR2 SASEGT. V was pared by 1 base and J by 9 bases, with 12 bases between. The CDR3 runs 13 residues. The chain's CDR3 is CASSEVWGESYTF. Written as DNA, the CDR3 is TGTGCCAGCAGTGAAGTATGGGGCGAAAGCTACACCTTC.

The genes are TRBV29-1 and TRBJ2-1; tentatively, D is TRBD2 (6 bases). The V end lost 0 bases, the J end lost 2 bases, and 20 bases lay between the germline ends. Germline loops: CDR1 SQVTM, CDR2 ANQGSEA. This CDR3 region has 18 residues. CDR3 in amino acids: CSVEDLPGLGGPYNEQFF. The DNA for the CDR3 is TGCAGCGTTGAAGATCTTCCGGGGCTCGGGGGACCCTACAATGAGCAGTTCTTC.

This clonotype was counted a few times. The chain carries TRBV27 and TRBJ1-4; weak D call: TRBD1 (5 bases). V was cut by 4 bases and J by 8 bases, with 14 bases left in between. There are 14 residues in the CDR3. The V gene's germline CDR1 is MNHEY and CDR2 SMNVEV (reference sequence). The CDR3 bases are TGTGCCAGCAGTTCCGGGGGAGAGCGAGAAAAACTGTTTTTT. The encoded protein is CASSSGGEREKLFF.

The V gene is TRBV12-3 or TRBV12-4, the J gene TRBJ1-5; D gene ambiguous. This CDR3 contains 14 residues. Trimming left V 4 bases short and J 6 bases short, with 13 bases between. CDR3 sequence reads: CASSWTLRSQPQHF. CDR3 DNA: TGTGCCAGCAGTTGGACGCTCCGTAGTCAGCCCCAGCATTTT.

This clonotype has at least ten counts. The rearrangement links TRBV6-5 to TRBJ2-1; tentatively, D is TRBD1 (5 bases). Germline-derived CDR1 and CDR2 are MNHEY and SVGAGI. Trimming stripped 5 bases from V and 10 bases from J, with 15 bases between. The CDR3 has 13 residues. The CDR3 sequence is CASSRALGHEQFF. The CDR3 DNA reads as TGTGCCAGCAGTAGGGCTCTCGGACACGAGCAGTTCTTC.

The chain combines TRBV20-1 with TRBJ2-5, with D possibly matching TRBD1 (6 bases). This CDR3 is built from 13 residues. Germline V gene sequence: CDR1 DFQATT, CDR2 SNEGSKA (reference sequence). With 6 bases removed from V and 5 bases from J, the gap between germline ends came to 16 bases. Here the CDR3 reads CSANRAGSETQYF. The CDR3, as DNA: TGCAGTGCCAACAGGGCCGGCAGTGAGACCCAGTACTTC.

The chain links TRBV20-1 to TRBJ2-3, with D possibly being TRBD1 (5 bases). The germline gives CDR1 DFQATT, CDR2 SNEGSKA (reference sequence). This CDR3 is 14 amino acids long. Trimming left V 1 base short and J 0 bases short, with 8 bases between. This chain's CDR3 is CSARGTWSTDTQYF. The CDR3 DNA is TGCAGTGCTAGAGGGACATGGAGCACAGATACGCAGTATTTT.

The chain joins TRBV9 to TRBJ2-1, with no clear D. Matching the DNA end better, TRBJ2-7 makes the J call doubtful. The V gene's germline CDR1 is SGDLS and CDR2 YYNGEE. This CDR3 has 15 amino acids. The CDR3 spells CASSVAALPYNEQYF. The CDR3 DNA reads as TGTGCCAGCAGCGTAGCCGCCCTCCCCTACAATGAGCAGTACTTC.

This clonotype was detected ten times or more. This sequence joins TRBV12-3 or TRBV12-4 and TRBJ2-5; maybe TRBD1 (7 bases). The CDR3 consists of 14 residues. Trimming stripped 3 bases from V and 5 bases from J, with 13 bases between. This CDR3 reads CASSLQGGRETQYF. DNA for the CDR3: TGTGCCAGCAGTTTGCAGGGGGGACGGGAGACCCAGTACTTC.